The 4 T cell receptor beta chains given below trace back to one sample, sequenced in a study of blood T cells in healthy people across ages. A second PCR, run for about 6 to 11 cycles, used a sample-barcoded 5' primer plus a J-beta primer mix. TCRdb reprocessed the 5' RACE reads via MiXCR and lists one record per CDR3 protein. This table holds about 1.5 million distinct CDR3 sequences, approximately 43% found once. Sequenced input: blood. The receptors here all came from a woman aged 18 to 35 in good health.

This sequence joins TRBV19 and TRBJ1-5; 7 nucleotides agree with TRBD1. Unmatched junction bases numbered 5, after V lost 5 bases and J lost 4 bases. The CDR3 is made up of 14 amino acids. Germline CDR1 is LNHDA and CDR2 is SQIVND (reference sequence). This chain's CDR3 is CASSQRGQNQPQHF. For the CDR3, the DNA is TGTGCCAGTAGTCAGCGGGGACAGAATCAGCCCCAGCATTTT.

The chain links TRBV7-9 to TRBJ2-1; D perhaps matches TRBD2 (6 bases). CDR3 length equals 15 residues. The germline V and J ends were trimmed by 1 base and 5 bases, with 12 bases remaining between them. Germline V lookup: CDR1 SEHNR, CDR2 FQNEAQ (reference sequence). The CDR3 here is CASSLVVGLHNEQFF. The CDR3 DNA reads as TGTGCCAGCAGCTTAGTGGTTGGACTACACAATGAGCAGTTCTTC.

This clonotype was seen more than once but under ten times. This chain links TRBV29-1 with TRBJ2-5; 9 bases are shared with TRBD2. The CDR3 extends over 14 amino acids. Per the germline V gene, CDR1 is SQVTM and CDR2 is ANQGSEA. With 6 bases clipped from V and 3 bases from J, the junction kept 8 bases outside the gene matches. CDR3 nucleotides: TGCAGCGTGAGGGGGAGACTAGCGGAAGAGACCCAGTACTTC. Residues: CSVRGRLAEETQYF.

J is TRBJ2-1 and V is TRBV12-3 or TRBV12-4, with 11 bases identical to TRBD2. The V and J ends lost 6 bases and 10 bases, in that order; junction bases with no gene match: 14. This CDR3 has 16 residues. CDR3 protein: CASSFSGRAGKEEQFF. For the CDR3, the DNA is TGTGCCAGCAGCTTTAGCGGGAGGGCCGGGAAGGAAGAGCAGTTCTTC.